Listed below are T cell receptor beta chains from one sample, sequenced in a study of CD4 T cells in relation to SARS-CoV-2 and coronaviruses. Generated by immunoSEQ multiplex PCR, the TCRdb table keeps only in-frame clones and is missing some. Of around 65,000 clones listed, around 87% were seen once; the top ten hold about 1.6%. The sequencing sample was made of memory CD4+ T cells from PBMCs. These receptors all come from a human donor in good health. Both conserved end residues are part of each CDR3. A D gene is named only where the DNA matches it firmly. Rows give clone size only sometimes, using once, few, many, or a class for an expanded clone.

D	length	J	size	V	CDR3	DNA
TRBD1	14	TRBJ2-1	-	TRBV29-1	CSVRRDRAYNEQFF	TGCAGCGTTCGGCGGGACAGGGCCTACAATGAGCAGTTCTTC
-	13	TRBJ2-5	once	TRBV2	CTSRGDMQETQYF	TGTACCAGTCGGGGGGACATGCAAGAGACCCAGTACTTC
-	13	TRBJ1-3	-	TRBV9	CASSGQSGNTIYF	TGTGCCAGCAGCGGCCAGTCTGGAAACACCATATATTTT
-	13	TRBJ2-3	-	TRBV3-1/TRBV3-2	CASSGFPPDTQYF	TGTGCCAGCAGCGGTTTCCCCCCAGATACGCAGTATTTT
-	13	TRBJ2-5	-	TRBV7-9	CASSSYHLETQYF	TGTGCCAGCAGCTCTTACCACCTAGAGACCCAGTACTTC
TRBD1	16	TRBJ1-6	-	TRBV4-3	CASSPHGTVYNSPLHF	TGCGCCAGCAGCCCCCACGGGACAGTCTATAATTCACCCCTCCACTTT
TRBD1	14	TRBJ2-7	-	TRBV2	CASRPPGQGYEQYF	TGTGCCAGCAGGCCTCCGGGACAGGGCTACGAGCAGTACTTC
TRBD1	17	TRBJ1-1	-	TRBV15	CATSRDPAGGWNTEAFF	TGTGCCACCAGCAGAGATCCGGCAGGGGGATGGAACACTGAAGCTTTCTTT
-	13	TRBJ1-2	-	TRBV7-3	CASSLHGNYGYTF	TGTGCCAGCAGCTTACATGGGAACTATGGCTACACCTTC
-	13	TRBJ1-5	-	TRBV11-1	CASSYSFNQPQHF	TGTGCCAGCAGCTACAGCTTCAATCAGCCCCAGCATTTT
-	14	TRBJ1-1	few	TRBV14	CASSQGMVGTEAFF	TGTGCCAGCAGCCAAGGAATGGTTGGAACTGAAGCTTTCTTT
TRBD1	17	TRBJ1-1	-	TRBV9	CASSVVRTGGLNTEAFF	TGTGCCAGCAGCGTAGTCCGGACAGGGGGCCTGAACACTGAAGCTTTCTTT
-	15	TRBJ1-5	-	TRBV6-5	CASRSGAASNQPQHF	TGTGCCAGCAGGTCTGGCGCGGCCAGCAATCAGCCCCAGCATTTT
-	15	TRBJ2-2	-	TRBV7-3	CASSLGAANTGELFF	TGTGCCAGCAGCTTAGGGGCAGCCAACACCGGGGAGCTGTTTTTT
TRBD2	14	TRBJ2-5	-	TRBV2	CASSERTRKETQYF	TGTGCCAGCAGTGAAAGGACTAGAAAGGAGACCCAGTACTTC
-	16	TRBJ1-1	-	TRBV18	CASSPLSGALNTEAFF	TGTGCCAGCTCACCCCTGTCGGGTGCCCTGAACACTGAAGCTTTCTTT
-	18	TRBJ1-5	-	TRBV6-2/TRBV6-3	CASSYSIGEGSVVQPQHF	TGTGCCAGCAGTTACTCGATAGGGGAGGGGTCTGTCGTTCAGCCCCAGCATTTT
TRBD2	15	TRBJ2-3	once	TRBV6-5	CASRGLAGDSDTQYF	TGTGCCAGCAGAGGACTAGCGGGAGACTCAGATACGCAGTATTTT
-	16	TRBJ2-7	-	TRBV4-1	CASRKEVGDGTYEQYF	TGCGCCAGCAGGAAAGAGGTTGGGGATGGGACCTACGAGCAGTACTTC
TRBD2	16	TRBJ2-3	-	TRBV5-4	CASSLLSGGAVDTQYF	TGTGCCAGCAGCTTACTTAGCGGGGGGGCTGTAGATACGCAGTATTTT
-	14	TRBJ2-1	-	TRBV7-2	CASSPRPAGPEQFF	TGTGCCAGCAGCCCTCGGCCGGCCGGACCCGAGCAGTTCTTC
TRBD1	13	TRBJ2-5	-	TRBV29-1	CSVERTGGDFQYF	TGCAGCGTTGAGAGGACAGGGGGTGATTTCCAGTACTTC
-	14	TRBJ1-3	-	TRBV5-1	CASSLEAARDTIYF	TGCGCCAGCAGCTTGGAGGCGGCCAGGGACACCATATATTTT
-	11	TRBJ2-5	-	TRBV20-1	CSGQVQETQYF	TGCAGTGGGCAAGTCCAAGAGACCCAGTACTTC
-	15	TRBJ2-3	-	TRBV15	CATSRGGPSTDTQYF	TGTGCCACCAGCAGAGGTGGGCCGAGCACAGATACGCAGTATTTT
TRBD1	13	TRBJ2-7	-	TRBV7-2	CASSSHRGNEQYF	TGTGCCAGCAGCTCGCACAGGGGAAACGAGCAGTACTTC
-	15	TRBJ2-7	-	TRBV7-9	CASSLGAGLAYEQYF	TGTGCCAGCAGCTTAGGGGCGGGACTGGCCTACGAGCAGTACTTC
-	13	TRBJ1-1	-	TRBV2	CASRSTVNTEAFF	TGTGCCAGCAGGTCGACAGTGAACACTGAAGCTTTCTTT
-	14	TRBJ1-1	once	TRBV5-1	CASSLDSLNTEAFF	TGCGCCAGCAGCTTGGACAGCTTGAACACTGAAGCTTTCTTT
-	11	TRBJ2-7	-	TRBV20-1	CSAARSYEQYF	TGCAGTGCGGCGCGGTCCTACGAGCAGTACTTC
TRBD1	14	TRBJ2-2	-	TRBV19	CAIERDRDVGELFF	TGTGCCATCGAACGGGACAGGGACGTCGGGGAGCTGTTTTTT
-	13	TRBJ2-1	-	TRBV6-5	CASSLSGNNEQFF	TGTGCCAGCAGCCTTTCCGGGAACAATGAGCAGTTCTTC
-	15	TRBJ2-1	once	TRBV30	CAWTQRGTFYNEQFF	TGTGCCTGGACCCAACGGGGCACCTTTTACAATGAGCAGTTCTTC
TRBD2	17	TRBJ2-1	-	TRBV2	CASSEVILAGDYNEQFF	TGTGCCAGCAGTGAAGTAATACTAGCGGGCGACTACAATGAGCAGTTCTTC
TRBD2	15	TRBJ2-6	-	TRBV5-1	CASSLGGGGANVLTF	TGCGCCAGCAGCTTGGGCGGGGGTGGGGCCAACGTCCTGACTTTC
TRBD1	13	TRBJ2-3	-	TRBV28	CASSGTGADTQYF	TGTGCCAGCAGCGGGACAGGGGCAGATACGCAGTATTTT
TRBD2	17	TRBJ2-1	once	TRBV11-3	CASSLRPTSGANNEQFF	TGTGCCAGCAGCTTACGACCTACTAGCGGGGCTAACAATGAGCAGTTCTTC
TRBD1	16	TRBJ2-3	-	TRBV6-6	CASSYSTGGRADTQYF	TGTGCCAGCAGTTACTCGACAGGGGGCCGGGCAGATACGCAGTATTTT
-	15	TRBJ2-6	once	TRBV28	CASSLWGSGANVLTF	TGTGCCAGCAGTTTATGGGGGTCTGGGGCCAACGTCCTGACTTTC
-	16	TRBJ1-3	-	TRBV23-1	CASCAWPKSSGNTIYF	TGCGCCAGCTGCGCTTGGCCCAAAAGCTCTGGAAACACCATATATTTT
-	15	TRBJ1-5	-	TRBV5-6	CASSLGSGGNQPQHF	TGTGCCAGCAGCTTGGGTTCCGGAGGCAATCAGCCCCAGCATTTT
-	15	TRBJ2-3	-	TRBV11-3	CASSYRGGETDTQYF	TGTGCCAGCAGCTACAGGGGCGGGGAAACAGATACGCAGTATTTT
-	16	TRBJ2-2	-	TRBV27	CASSPRVPVSSGELFF	TGTGCCAGTAGTCCCAGGGTTCCGGTGAGTTCCGGGGAGCTGTTTTTT
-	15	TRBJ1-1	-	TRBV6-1	CASSEAGWGRGPAFF	TGTGCCAGCAGTGAAGCAGGGTGGGGCAGAGGACCAGCTTTCTTT
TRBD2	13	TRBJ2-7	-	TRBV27	CASSRAGAYEQYF	TGTGCCAGCAGCAGAGCGGGGGCCTACGAGCAGTACTTC
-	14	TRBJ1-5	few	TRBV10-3	CAISDQYSNQPQHF	TGTGCCATCAGTGATCAATATAGCAATCAGCCCCAGCATTTT
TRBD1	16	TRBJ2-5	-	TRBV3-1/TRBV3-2	CASSPGQGQGEETQYF	TGTGCCAGCAGCCCAGGACAGGGCCAGGGAGAGGAGACCCAGTACTTC
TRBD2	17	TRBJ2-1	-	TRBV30	CAWRGLAGGVSYNEQFF	TGTGCCTGGCGGGGACTAGCGGGGGGAGTTTCCTACAATGAGCAGTTCTTC
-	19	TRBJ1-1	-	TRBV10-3	CAISAGQGATPLMNTEAFF	TGTGCCATCAGTGCGGGGCAGGGCGCTACCCCACTAATGAACACTGAAGCTTTCTTT
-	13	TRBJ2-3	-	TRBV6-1	CASSEYWEDTQYF	TGTGCCAGCAGTGAATACTGGGAAGATACGCAGTATTTT
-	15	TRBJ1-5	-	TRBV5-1	CASSLTGLSNQPQHF	TGCGCCAGCAGCTTAACGGGGCTTTCAAATCAGCCCCAGCATTTT